Listed below are T cell receptor beta chains from one sample, sequenced in a study of T cells in localized non-small cell lung cancer. TCRdb's table, derived via immunoSEQ multiplex PCR, lists solely in-frame clones and lacks some. Of some 6,700 clones listed, 15% were seen once; the top ten hold about 5%. This sample comprised normal lung tissue next to the tumor, obtained before any cancer treatment. The receptors come from a male donor at least 60 years old with stage II squamous cell lung carcinoma. Both conserved end residues are part of each CDR3. D genes are given only for firm matches. Size tells how often a clone was seen (once, few, many) or the class of an expanded clone, and some rows leave it out.

abundance	v_gene	j_gene	d_gene	CDR3nt	CDR3aa
few	TRBV6-1	TRBJ1-2	NA	TGTGCCAGCAGTGAAGAAGGGACCGCTCTATGGGGCTACACCTTC	CASSEEGTALWGYTF
NA	TRBV23-1	TRBJ1-1	NA	TGCGCCAGCGGCAGGGGACTGGCCACTGAAGCTTTCTTT	CASGRGLATEAFF
few	TRBV6-8	TRBJ2-6	NA	TGTGCCAGCAGTTACTCAGGGCTCGCCAACGTCCTGACTTTC	CASSYSGLANVLTF
NA	TRBV29-1	TRBJ2-7	NA	TGCAGCGTTGTTGGTGCAGGGGAGTACGAGCAGTACTTC	CSVVGAGEYEQYF
NA	TRBV4-1	TRBJ2-1	NA	TGCGCCAGCAGCCTCCCCAAGGGGGGGGCCTACAATGAGCAGTTCTTC	CASSLPKGGAYNEQFF
few	TRBV7-2	TRBJ2-5	TRBD2	TGTGCTAGCAGCTTGACTAGCGGGAGGGAGAAGTACTTC	CASSLTSGREKYF
NA	TRBV11-3	TRBJ1-2	NA	TGTGCCAGCAGCTTGGGGGCTACCCCTCTTGGCTACACCTTC	CASSLGATPLGYTF
NA	TRBV25-1	TRBJ2-7	TRBD1	TGTGCCAGCAGTGACAGGGGGTACGAGCAGTACTTC	CASSDRGYEQYF
medium-sized	TRBV6-8	TRBJ1-3	NA	TGTGCCAGCAGCAGGCTGCTCCGGGACGGAGCTGGAAACACCATATATTTT	CASSRLLRDGAGNTIYF
many	TRBV11-3	TRBJ2-7	NA	TGTGCCAGCACCCGGGGCGAGGGCATCTCCTACGAGCAGTACTTC	CASTRGEGISYEQYF
NA	TRBV12-2	TRBJ1-1	NA	TGTGCCACCGGAGGCCCGACAGGAGCTTGGCCCACTGAAGCTTTCTTT	CATGGPTGAWPTEAFF
few	TRBV6-1	TRBJ1-6	NA	TGTGCCAGCAGTGAAGCGGATGGGTCAGGGTCACCCCTCCACTTT	CASSEADGSGSPLHF
NA	TRBV6-8	TRBJ2-1	TRBD1	TGTGCCAGCAGTGTGGCCAGGGGGCACGGTAATGAGCAGTTCTTC	CASSVARGHGNEQFF
NA	TRBV6-8	TRBJ1-1	TRBD1	TGTGCCAGCAGAAGACAGGGGGGTTTAGACACTGAAGCTTTCTTT	CASRRQGGLDTEAFF
few	TRBV11-3	TRBJ2-7	TRBD1	TGTGCCAGCAGCTCGACAGGGTCCCCAGCCTCGGACGAGCAGTACTTC	CASSSTGSPASDEQYF
NA	TRBV11-3	TRBJ1-1	NA	TGTGCCAGCAGCTTGGCAGGGACGAACACTGAAGCTTTCTTT	CASSLAGTNTEAFF
few	TRBV19	TRBJ2-1	TRBD2	TGTGCCAGTAAGTTCAGCGGGGGGTCGTGGAATGAGCAGTTCTTC	CASKFSGGSWNEQFF
NA	TRBV15	TRBJ2-5	NA	TGTGCCACCAGCAGAGTTTTTTCGTCAGAGACCCAGTACTTC	CATSRVFSSETQYF
once	TRBV5-1	TRBJ1-4	NA	TGCGCCAGCAGCCCAACCGGGACAACTAATGAAAAACTGTTTTTT	CASSPTGTTNEKLFF
NA	TRBV28	TRBJ2-7	NA	TGTGCCAGCAGTTTGGCGGGCGCGAGCTCCTACGAGCAGTACTTC	CASSLAGASSYEQYF
NA	TRBV1	TRBJ1-2	NA	TGCGCCAGCAGCCAAGGGGGACAGGGAGCTAACTATGGCTACACCTTC	CASSQGGQGANYGYTF
medium-sized	TRBV28	TRBJ1-1	NA	TGTGCCAGCAGTTTACCCATAGGGGCTAACACTGAAGCTTTCTTT	CASSLPIGANTEAFF
few	TRBV7-1	TRBJ1-2	NA	TGTGCCAGCAGACAGGACACTGACTATGGCTACACCTTC	CASRQDTDYGYTF
few	TRBV6-8	TRBJ2-1	TRBD2	TGTGCCAGCAGTTCCCCTAGCGGGGGGACTTTAACCTACAATGAGCAGTTCTTC	CASSSPSGGTLTYNEQFF
few	TRBV30	TRBJ2-5	NA	TGTGCCTGGAGTGTTGGGCTTCAAGAGACCCAGTACTTC	CAWSVGLQETQYF
NA	TRBV30	TRBJ1-2	TRBD1	TGTGCCCGGCGACAGGGCTTGGACTATGGCTACACCTTC	CARRQGLDYGYTF
NA	TRBV12-5	TRBJ1-2	NA	TGTGCTAGTGGTTTGGAGACACTGACCTATGGCTACACCTTC	CASGLETLTYGYTF
NA	TRBV29-1	TRBJ2-5	TRBD1	TGCAGCGTTGACGGACAGGGTGTAGTGGAGACCCAGTACTTC	CSVDGQGVVETQYF
NA	TRBV15	TRBJ2-1	NA	TGTGCCACCAGCAGAGATCTTAGTTCGGCCAATGAGCAGTTCTTC	CATSRDLSSANEQFF
few	TRBV6-8	TRBJ1-5	TRBD1	TGTGCCAGCAGTTACTTTGGGACAGGGGGGGAGCCCCAGCATTTT	CASSYFGTGGEPQHF
few	TRBV28	TRBJ2-7	TRBD2	TGTGCCAGCAGTCGGAGCGGGAGTCTTTTCGAGCAGTACTTC	CASSRSGSLFEQYF
NA	TRBV23-1	TRBJ1-4	NA	TGCGCCAGCAGCCAAGAGAGTTTCGGAGGACGGTTTTTT	CASSQESFGGRFF
NA	TRBV6-8	TRBJ1-1	TRBD1	TGTGCCAGCAGTCCCGACAGGGCCGACACTGAAGCTTTCTTT	CASSPDRADTEAFF
medium-sized	TRBV11-3	TRBJ2-1	NA	TGTGCCAGCAGCTTGGACCAGAGCTCCTACAATGAGCAGTTCTTC	CASSLDQSSYNEQFF
NA	TRBV11-3	TRBJ1-6	NA	TGTGCCAGCAGCATCTGGACGGGTGTGGGGAATTCACCCCTCCACTTT	CASSIWTGVGNSPLHF
NA	TRBV19	TRBJ2-2	NA	TGTGCCAGTAGTATAGCTGGGGGAGGCACCGGGGAGCTGTTTTTT	CASSIAGGGTGELFF
NA	TRBV29-1	TRBJ1-3	NA	TGCAGCGTCACAACCGGGGCTGGAAACACCATATATTTT	CSVTTGAGNTIYF
NA	TRBV11-3	TRBJ1-2	TRBD1	TGTGCCAGCAGCGATCGACAGGGGGCCCAGGGCTACACCTTC	CASSDRQGAQGYTF
medium-sized	TRBV11-3	TRBJ2-3	TRBD2	TGTGCCAGCAGCTTACCGACTAGCGGGGGAAGAGCAGATACGCAGTATTTT	CASSLPTSGGRADTQYF
NA	TRBV28	TRBJ1-2	NA	TGTGCCAGCAGTCCTGGGGACACGTATAACTATGGCTACACCTTC	CASSPGDTYNYGYTF
medium-sized	TRBV11-3	TRBJ2-5	TRBD2	TGTGCCAGCAGCCCGTCACTAGCGGGGGTAGAGACCCAGTACTTC	CASSPSLAGVETQYF
NA	TRBV19	TRBJ1-6	TRBD1	TGTGCCAGTAGTATGGGACAGGGGAATTCACCCCTCCACTTT	CASSMGQGNSPLHF
many	TRBV12-5	TRBJ2-6	NA	TGTGCCAGCACCACCAGCTCTGGGGCCAACGTCCTGACTTTC	CASTTSSGANVLTF
NA	TRBV15	TRBJ2-3	TRBD2	TGTGCCACCAGCAGGGAACTGACTAGCGTGAGCACAGATACGCAGTATTTT	CATSRELTSVSTDTQYF
medium-sized	TRBV11-3	TRBJ1-1	TRBD1	TGTGCCAGCAGCTCACGGACAGGTCGGGGGTTTGGTGAAGCTTTCTTT	CASSSRTGRGFGEAFF
NA	TRBV6-8	TRBJ2-7	TRBD1	TGTGCCAGCAGTTCCACCGGGACAGGGGTGAGGGAGCAGTACTTC	CASSSTGTGVREQYF
NA	TRBV11-3	TRBJ2-1	NA	TGTGCCAGCAGGGCCCGGGGGAGAGACAATGAGCAGTTCTTC	CASRARGRDNEQFF
NA	TRBV9	TRBJ2-7	TRBD1	TGTGCCAGCAAAGAACCGCCGGGACAGGGTTTTGGCGAGCAGTACTTC	CASKEPPGQGFGEQYF
NA	TRBV25-1	TRBJ2-3	NA	TGTGCCACTAGACCCTCGGCAGATACGCAGTATTTT	CATRPSADTQYF
NA	TRBV19	TRBJ2-7	TRBD2	TGTGCCAGTAGTGCCCCTAGCGGGACCTCCTCCTACGAGCAGTACTTC	CASSAPSGTSSYEQYF
NA	TRBV19	TRBJ1-1	NA	TGTGCCAGTAGTATTAAAGTAGGGACCACTGAAGCTTTCTTT	CASSIKVGTTEAFF
NA	TRBV19	TRBJ2-7	NA	TGTGCCAGTAGTCCTCAGATCAGTTCCTACGAGCAGTACTTC	CASSPQISSYEQYF
few	TRBV19	TRBJ2-7	TRBD1	TGTGCCAGTAGTATAGCGACAGGGGGCGAGCAGTACTTC	CASSIATGGEQYF